Reported below is one T cell receptor (beta chain). These data originate in a study of cytomegalovirus exposure and HLA in healthy donors. V lost 6 bases and J 3 bases, leaving 19 bases between the germline ends. CDR1 LNHDA and CDR2 SQIVND come from the germline V gene (reference sequence). The CDR3 is 16 amino acids. PCR was performed using 60 Vbeta and 13 Jbeta primers. TCRdb's copy holds only in-frame clones and misses some; the assay was immunoSEQ multiplex PCR. The sample holds over 150,000 clones, over 75% seen once. The specimen sequenced was PBMCs. This chain connects TRBV19 to TRBJ2-3; a weak D match, TRBD2 (7 bases). The receptor's source is a man aged 40-50 years in good health and CMV-seronegative. Here the CDR3 reads CASRPEGGGVTDTQYF. The CDR3 DNA reads TGTGCCAGTAGACCCGAGGGCGGGGGCGTTACAGATACGCAGTATTTT. Based on the CDR3 plus reference TRBV19 and TRBJ2-3, the full variable domain is DGGITQSPKYLFRKEGQNVTLSCEQNLNHDAMYWYRQDPGQGLRLIYYSQIVNDFQKGDIAEGYSVSREKKESFPLTVTSAQKNPTAFYLCASRPEGGGVTDTQYFGPGTRLTVL.